The 7 T cell receptor beta chains presented below share a single source sample, sequenced in a study of control samples from healthy donors and cancer patients. Assay: immunoSEQ multiplex PCR; the TCRdb copy retains only in-frame clones and omits some. Found here are about 160,000 clones, approximately 94% of them singletons; the top ten hold less than 6%. Material for sequencing was blood. Receptors were obtained from a man aged 18 to 30 in good health.

The rearrangement links TRBV13 to TRBJ1-3; D is perhaps TRBD1 (5 bases). This CDR3 has 16 residues. CDR1 PRHDT and CDR2 FYEKMQ come from the germline V gene (reference sequence). V lost 5 bases, J lost 2 bases, and 16 bases lay in between. CDR3 in DNA: TGTGCCAGCAGCCCCCGGGACTTAGGACCTGGAAACACCATATATTTT. It encodes CASSPRDLGPGNTIYF.

The chain has TRBV18 and TRBJ1-2; no firm D call. The V and J ends lost 6 bases and 5 bases respectively, with 19 bases between them. This CDR3 contains 15 residues. Looked up from germline, CDR1 is KGHSH and CDR2 is LQKENI. This CDR3 is CASSPSDTVGYGYTF. The CDR3 region has the DNA TGTGCCAGCTCCCCGAGCGACACGGTCGGGTATGGCTACACCTTC.

The J gene is TRBJ1-1, the V gene TRBV6-6, with D tentatively TRBD1 (5 bases). Germline V gives CDR1 MNHNY, CDR2 SVGAGI (reference sequence). This CDR3 spans 14 amino acids. The germline V and J ends were trimmed by 9 bases and 0 bases, with 14 bases remaining between them. The CDR3 nucleotides read TGTGCCAGTTCCTTGACAGCCATGAACACTGAAGCTTTCTTT. Its translation is CASSLTAMNTEAFF.

The chain joins TRBV29-1 to TRBJ1-5; maybe TRBD1 (6 bases). The length of the CDR3 is 14 residues. Trimming left V 5 bases short and J 6 bases short, with 17 bases between. Germline-derived CDR1 and CDR2 are SQVTM and ANQGSEA. The CDR3 region has the DNA TGCAGCGTTTCCACGGGGGGGGCGGGTCAGCCCCAGCATTTT. Its translation: CSVSTGGAGQPQHF.

The V and J genes are TRBV9 and TRBJ1-2; D remains unclear. V was shortened by 4 bases and J by 4 bases, with 11 bases between the two germline ends. The CDR3 runs 13 residues. Germline V gene sequence: CDR1 SGDLS, CDR2 YYNGEE. CDR3: CASSPRPGYGYTF. CDR3 DNA: TGTGCCAGCAGCCCCCGCCCGGGCTATGGCTACACCTTC.

The gene calls are TRBV6-1 and TRBJ1-6; the match to TRBD1 covers 7 bases. Trimming at V came to 4 bases and at J to 2 bases, leaving 5 bases not matched to a gene. CDR3 length equals 16 residues. Germline V gene data show CDR1 as MNHNS and CDR2 as SASEGT. CDR3 protein: CASSATGVPYNSPLHF. The DNA for the CDR3 is TGTGCCAGCAGTGCAACAGGGGTACCCTATAATTCACCCCTCCACTTT.

The chain employs TRBV7-9 and TRBJ1-2; D is unclear. This CDR3 is 14 amino acids long. The germline V gene encodes CDR1 SEHNR and CDR2 FQNEAQ (reference sequence). V was cut by 1 base and J by 0 bases, with 6 bases left in between. CDR3 DNA sequence: TGTGCCAGCAGCTTAGTTCTCTCTAACTATGGCTACACCTTC. Amino acid sequence: CASSLVLSNYGYTF.